This TCR beta chain came from a study of cytomegalovirus exposure and HLA in healthy donors. It was with 60 Vbeta and 13 Jbeta primers that the PCR ran. Produced via immunoSEQ multiplex PCR; TCRdb's table is partial and in-frame only. This sample has some 140,000 clones, with approximately 80% found just once. This clone has just one count. The V gene's germline CDR1 is SGHAT and CDR2 FQNNGV. The CDR3 runs 14 residues. The ends lost 3 bases at V and 11 bases at J; junction bases unmatched: 11. The specimen was PBMCs. V usage is TRBV11-2 and J usage is TRBJ1-1, with 8 bases identical to TRBD1. The clonotype comes from a man aged 25-45 years in good health and CMV-seronegative. The DNA of the CDR3 is TGTGCCAGCAGCTTGTACAGGGGGGATGGATCGGCTTTCTTT. Amino acid sequence: CASSLYRGDGSAFF.